This entry lists 19 T cell receptor beta chains sequenced from one sample in a study of T cell repertoires in cytomegalovirus infection. These receptors' antigens are unknown. MiXCR was run by TCRdb on the reads, yielding one entry per CDR3 protein. The sample shows about half a million distinct CDR3 sequences, about 33% of them seen only once. The starting material was cultured PBMCs, obtained from culture after CMV antigen stimulation. The receptors shown here come from a human donor in good health (CMV status not recorded). Some clones in this sample may be carry-over from other donors' samples.

V is TRBV7-9 and J is TRBJ2-1; the D gene is possibly TRBD2 (6 bases). The CDR3 totals 14 residues. Germline CDR1 is SEHNR and CDR2 is FQNEAQ (reference sequence). V was shortened by 9 bases and J by 5 bases, with 17 bases between the two germline ends. CDR3 sequence reads: CASTRTSQNNEQFF. The DNA for the CDR3 is TGTGCCAGTACTAGAACTAGCCAAAACAATGAGCAGTTCTTC.

This clonotype was counted a single time. The chain couples TRBV27 to TRBJ1-2, with D unclear. The V and J ends lost 5 bases and 7 bases respectively, with 20 bases between them. CDR1 is MNHEY, CDR2 SMNVEV, per germline (reference sequence). This CDR3 is 15 amino acids long. This CDR3 is CASSPVGVSVFGYTF. The DNA for the CDR3 is TGTGCCAGCAGTCCGGTCGGGGTTTCGGTGTTTGGCTACACCTTC.

V usage is TRBV4-1 and J usage is TRBJ2-1; 10 bases are a match to TRBD1. V lost 0 bases to trimming and J lost 7 bases; unmatched junction nucleotides: 6. Germline CDR1 MGHRA, CDR2 YSYEKL. The CDR3 totals 16 residues. The CDR3 DNA sequence: TGCGCCAGCAGCCAAGATAAGGGGACAGGGGTGAATGAGCAGTTCTTC. The encoded protein is CASSQDKGTGVNEQFF.

About this clonotype: One junction end disagrees with the germline gene, perhaps due to a read error. This chain uses TRBV6-8 with TRBJ1-3; 7 nucleotides match TRBD1. Germline CDR1 reads MNHGY; CDR2 reads SAAAGT. This CDR3 spans 15 amino acids. The CDR3: CASSYGTASGNTLYF. The DNA for the CDR3 is TGTGCCAGCAGTTACGGGACAGCTTCTGGAAACACCCTATATTTT.

This rearrangement joins TRBV19 to TRBJ1-5; 7 bases align to TRBD1. CDR3 size: 13 residues. The germline V gene encodes CDR1 LNHDA and CDR2 SQIVND (reference sequence). Trimming at V came to 2 bases and at J to 7 bases, leaving 2 bases not matched to a gene. CDR3 bases: TGTGCCAGTAGTATACGGACAGGACAGCCCCAGCATTTT. The encoded protein is CASSIRTGQPQHF.

This clonotype was seen a handful of times. V usage is TRBV7-2 and J usage is TRBJ2-3; D not resolved. Germline-derived CDR1 and CDR2 are SGHTA and FQGNSA. The ends were cut back, 4 bases at V and 2 bases at J, with 10 bases in the middle. This CDR3 contains 14 residues. The CDR3 bases are TGTGCCAGCAGCTCCCGACCCGTCACAGATACGCAGTATTTT. Encoded protein: CASSSRPVTDTQYF. Full variable domain (remainder filled in from reference TRBV7-2 and TRBJ2-3): GAGVSQSPSNKVTEKGKDVELRCDPISGHTALYWYRQSLGQGLEFLIYFQGNSAPDKSGLPSDRFSAERTGGSVSTLTIQRTQQEDSAVYLCASSSRPVTDTQYFGPGTRLTVL.

This clonotype was counted only a few times. The chain uses TRBV15 and TRBJ2-5, with no clear D. Looked up from germline, CDR1 is LNHNV and CDR2 is YYDKDF (reference sequence). Trimming took 0 bases from V and 0 from J, leaving 8 bases between them. This CDR3 is 15 amino acids long. CDR3 amino acids: CATSRDRWNQETQYF. The CDR3 region has the DNA TGTGCCACCAGCAGAGATCGCTGGAACCAAGAGACCCAGTACTTC.

This chain uses TRBV7-2 with TRBJ2-7; 7 bases are a match to TRBD1. With V trimmed by 5 bases and J by 5 bases, 6 bases remained unmatched. The germline V gene has CDR1 SGHTA and CDR2 FQGNSA. CDR3 size: 13 residues. CDR3 sequence (DNA): TGTGCCAGCAGCCCCCACAGGGGCCACGAGCAGTACTTC. Translation: CASSPHRGHEQYF.

Ten or more counts support this clonotype. The J gene is TRBJ2-1, the V gene TRBV7-9; 7 bases match TRBD2. The V segment lost 3 bases and the J segment 1 base; nucleotides outside the gene matches: 6. Germline values: CDR1 SEHNR, CDR2 FQNEAQ (reference sequence). The CDR3 consists of 16 residues. CDR3 DNA sequence: TGTGCCAGCAGCTTGGGGGGGACGGGATCCTACAATGAGCAGTTCTTC. Translating it yields CASSLGGTGSYNEQFF. The entire variable domain, with the rest obtained from reference TRBV7-9 and TRBJ2-1, is as follows: DTGVSQNPRHKITKRGQNVTFRCDPISEHNRLYWYRQTLGQGPEFLTYFQNEAQLEKSRLLSDRFSAERPKGSFSTLEIQRTEQGDSAMYLCASSLGGTGSYNEQFFGPGTRLTVL.

The chain couples TRBV6-2 or TRBV6-3 to TRBJ2-7; the match to TRBD2 covers 14 bases. Unmatched junction bases numbered 17, after V lost 4 bases and J lost 6 bases. Germline-derived CDR1 and CDR2 are MNHEY and SVGEGT. CDR3 size: 19 residues. The CDR3 DNA sequence: TGTGCCAGCAGTTCCCACCCGGGACTAGCGGGAGTGATATGGGGCGAGCAGTACGTC. Amino acid sequence: CASSSHPGLAGVIWGEQYV.

This clonotype was seen repeatedly, ten times or more. The V gene is TRBV7-2, the J gene TRBJ2-3, with a possible D match to TRBD2 (6 bases). Looked up from germline, CDR1 is SGHTA and CDR2 is FQGNSA. The CDR3 has 14 amino acids. V lost 3 bases, J lost 0 bases, and 7 bases lay in between. The CDR3 protein is CASSFRGSTDTQYF. CDR3 coding DNA: TGTGCCAGCAGCTTCCGGGGGAGCACAGATACGCAGTATTTT.

V gene TRBV4-2 combines with J gene TRBJ2-7; TRBD2 matches 13 bases. The CDR3 extends over 16 amino acids. Per germline, CDR1 LGHNA and CDR2 YNFKEQ. V lost 1 base to trimming and J lost 3 bases; unmatched junction nucleotides: 3. For the CDR3, the DNA is TGTGCCAGCAGCCAAGCACGACTAGCGGGAGGCTACGAGCAGTACTTC. Translating it yields CASSQARLAGGYEQYF.

This clonotype was counted many times. The chain carries TRBV18 and TRBJ1-5; 9 bases are a match to TRBD1. Trimming took 3 bases from V and 6 from J; bases not matched to a gene: 6. The CDR3 extends over 15 amino acids. CDR1 and CDR2 (germline): KGHSH, LQKENI. CDR3 sequence: CASSPTQGAVQPQHF. DNA of the CDR3: TGTGCCAGCTCACCGACACAGGGGGCAGTTCAGCCCCAGCATTTT.

This clonotype was recorded only once. This rearrangement joins TRBV12-3 or TRBV12-4 to TRBJ2-3, with D tentatively TRBD2 (5 bases). V was shortened by 3 bases and J by 5 bases, with 18 bases between the two germline ends. The length of the CDR3 is 16 residues. CDR3 protein: CASSLYKGPSGDTQYF. The CDR3 nucleotides are TGTGCCAGCAGTTTGTACAAAGGACCCAGCGGAGATACGCAGTATTTT.

The chain couples TRBV7-6 to TRBJ2-1, with TRBD2 matching 7 bases. J lost 4 bases, V lost 5 bases, and 8 bases had no gene match. This CDR3 spans 15 amino acids. CDR1 is SGHVS, CDR2 FNYEAQ, per germline. CDR3 coding DNA: TGTGCCAGCAGCGCTGAGACTAGCAGGTACAATGAGCAGTTCTTC. It encodes CASSAETSRYNEQFF.

This clonotype was seen once. This chain links TRBV6-6 with TRBJ1-2; D is uncertain. The CDR3 consists of 14 residues. Germline V gene data show CDR1 as MNHNY and CDR2 as SVGAGI (reference sequence). The V end was cut by 3 bases, the J end by 0 bases, with 8 bases between. The CDR3 sequence is CASSYGSSNYGYTF. The DNA for the CDR3 is TGTGCCAGCAGTTATGGCAGTTCTAACTATGGCTACACCTTC.

The chain combines TRBV29-1 with TRBJ2-3; 16 bases are shared with TRBD2. Germline V gives CDR1 SQVTM, CDR2 ANQGSEA. This CDR3 comprises 17 residues. V trimming: 6 bases; J trimming: 4 bases; junction bases outside the gene matches: 10. The CDR3 nucleotides read TGCAGCGTGGGACCGGGACTAGCGGGAGGGATGGCAGATACGCAGTATTTT. Protein product: CSVGPGLAGGMADTQYF.

The CDR3, as DNA: TGTGCCAGCACCCGAACCCGGACAGGGGTTGGGAGACTTAACACCGGGGAGCTGTTTTTT. The encoded protein is CASTRTRTGVGRLNTGELFF. The chain combines TRBV6-2 or TRBV6-3 with TRBJ2-2; 9 nucleotides agree with TRBD1. J gave up 2 bases and V 7 bases, and 20 bases lay outside the gene matches. CDR1 is MNHEY, CDR2 SVGEGT, per germline. The CDR3 is made up of 20 amino acids.

This clonotype was picked up a small number of times. CDR3 in amino acids: CASSSPATGANVLTF. CDR3 coding DNA: TGTGCCAGCAGTTCCCCCGCCACTGGGGCCAACGTCCTGACTTTC. V and J are TRBV6-2 or TRBV6-3 and TRBJ2-6; D ambiguous. The CDR3 has 15 amino acids. Germline CDR1 MNHEY, CDR2 SVGEGT. V lost 4 bases to trimming and J lost 2 bases, with 9 bases between them.